This entry lists 14 T cell receptor beta chains sequenced from one sample in a study of blood T cell repertoires in COVID-19. Measured with immunoSEQ multiplex PCR; TCRdb has only the in-frame clones, and not every one. Of 300,000 to 350,000 clones listed, approximately 86% are singletons. The sequencing sample was made of PBMCs or T cells enriched from blood (not recorded which). The receptor set was obtained from a woman in her forties with acute COVID-19.

This sequence joins TRBV11-2 and TRBJ2-7; a possible D gene is TRBD1 (6 bases). The V and J ends lost 4 bases and 3 bases respectively, with 19 bases between them. There are 16 residues in the CDR3. CDR1 and CDR2 (germline): SGHAT, FQNNGV. The CDR3 DNA is TGTGCCAGCAGCTACCGTATACAGGGAACCCTCTACGAGCAGTACTTC. Protein: CASSYRIQGTLYEQYF. The full variable domain, in which reference TRBV11-2 and TRBJ2-7 provide the parts outside the CDR3, is EAGVAQSPRYKIIEKRQSVAFWCNPISGHATLYWYQQILGQGPKLLIQFQNNGVVDDSQLPKDRFSAERLKGVDSTLKIQPAKLEDSAVYLCASSYRIQGTLYEQYFGPGTRLTVT.

V usage is TRBV7-9 and J usage is TRBJ1-1; possibly TRBD1 for D (5 bases). This CDR3 is 16 amino acids long. V was cut by 2 bases and J by 1 base, with 14 bases left in between. Germline-derived CDR1 and CDR2 are SEHNR and FQNEAQ (reference sequence). The CDR3: CASSLIKGPGNTEAFF. The DNA of the CDR3 is TGTGCCAGCAGCTTAATTAAGGGGCCGGGGAACACTGAAGCTTTCTTT.

This chain connects TRBV12-3 or TRBV12-4 to TRBJ1-6, with 7 bases aligning to TRBD1. The V segment lost 6 bases and the J segment 9 bases; nucleotides outside the gene matches: 5. The CDR3 contains 13 residues. CDR3: CASRRQGVSPLHF. The CDR3 region has the DNA TGTGCCAGCAGACGACAGGGAGTTTCACCCCTCCACTTT.

The chain combines TRBV2 with TRBJ1-6; 7 nucleotides match TRBD1. Germline CDR1 is SNHLY and CDR2 is FYNNEI. This CDR3 is built from 18 residues. V shed 1 base, J shed 3 bases, and the junction held 9 bases outside the gene matches. CDR3 loop: CASSEGRQGRYYNSPLHF. The CDR3 bases are TGTGCCAGCAGTGAAGGACGACAGGGAAGGTACTATAATTCACCCCTCCACTTT.

The rearrangement links TRBV9 to TRBJ1-3; D gene ambiguous. This CDR3 contains 15 residues. The germline V gene has CDR1 SGDLS and CDR2 YYNGEE. V lost 0 bases to trimming and J lost 0 bases, with 7 bases between them. This CDR3 is CASSVVGNSGNTIYF. The DNA of the CDR3 is TGTGCCAGCAGCGTAGTGGGCAACTCTGGAAACACCATATATTTT.

This clone was seen a handful of times. The gene calls are TRBV9 and TRBJ1-1; D is unclear. V was trimmed by 5 bases and J by 2 bases, leaving 10 bases between them. CDR1 is SGDLS and CDR2 is YYNGEE in the germline V gene. The CDR3 consists of 13 residues. For the CDR3, the DNA is TGTGCCAGCAGTTCGGGGAGCAACACTGAAGCTTTCTTT. Amino acid sequence: CASSSGSNTEAFF.

The chain recombines TRBV7-2 with TRBJ2-3, with 7 positions matching TRBD1. The CDR3 extends over 16 amino acids. Germline V lookup: CDR1 SGHTA, CDR2 FQGNSA. V was clipped by 4 bases and J by 1 base; unmatched bases: 8. DNA of the CDR3: TGTGCCAGCAGCTCCGGGACAGAAGGAGGCACAGATACGCAGTATTTT. As protein: CASSSGTEGGTDTQYF. Drawing the rest from reference TRBV7-2 and TRBJ2-3, the complete variable domain is GAGVSQSPSNKVTEKGKDVELRCDPISGHTALYWYRQSLGQGLEFLIYFQGNSAPDKSGLPSDRFSAERTGGSVSTLTIQRTQQEDSAVYLCASSSGTEGGTDTQYFGPGTRLTVL.

The chain employs TRBV7-2 and TRBJ2-7; 7 bases match TRBD2. CDR3 size: 16 residues. V lost 4 bases to trimming and J lost 3 bases; unmatched junction nucleotides: 12. Germline-derived CDR1 and CDR2 are SGHTA and FQGNSA. DNA of the CDR3: TGTGCCAGCAGCTCCCGGACTAGGTTTGATCGCTACGAGCAGTACTTC. It translates to CASSSRTRFDRYEQYF.

Only one count was recorded for this clone. J is TRBJ2-2 and V is TRBV10-1, with TRBD1 identical over 9 bases. CDR1 is WNHNN, CDR2 SYGVQD, per germline (reference sequence). This CDR3 contains 16 residues. J gave up 5 bases and V 2 bases, and 6 bases lay outside the gene matches. The CDR3 loop is CASSETTGGLTGELFF. The CDR3 bases are TGCGCCAGCAGTGAGACTACAGGGGGCCTGACCGGGGAGCTGTTTTTT.

The chain uses TRBV2 and TRBJ2-5, with D possibly matching TRBD2 (6 bases). Trimming left V 4 bases short and J 5 bases short, with 14 bases between. CDR1 is SNHLY, CDR2 FYNNEI, per germline. This CDR3 has 14 residues. The CDR3: CASSGSSRGETQYF. The CDR3, as DNA: TGTGCCAGCAGTGGTAGCAGTCGGGGGGAGACCCAGTACTTC.

The genes are TRBV7-2 and TRBJ2-3, with TRBD2 identical over 7 bases. With V trimmed by 1 base and J by 14 bases, 9 bases remained unmatched. Germline loops: CDR1 SGHTA, CDR2 FQGNSA. The CDR3 length is 13 residues. CDR3 loop: CASSLGGGSSPYF. CDR3 nucleotide sequence: TGTGCCAGCAGCTTAGGGGGCGGGAGCTCCCCGTATTTT.

This rearrangement joins TRBV7-6 to TRBJ2-3; 9 positions agree with TRBD2. Germline V gene lookup returns CDR1 SGHVS and CDR2 FNYEAQ. Unmatched junction bases numbered 4, after V lost 5 bases and J lost 1 base. The CDR3 consists of 15 residues. DNA for the CDR3: TGTGCCAGCAGCCCCCGACTAGCGGGCACAGATACGCAGTATTTT. Translated, it gives CASSPRLAGTDTQYF.

This sequence joins TRBV4-1 and TRBJ2-7; 9 bases align to TRBD1. The CDR3 has 16 residues. The germline V gene encodes CDR1 MGHRA and CDR2 YSYEKL. Unmatched junction bases numbered 9, after V lost 2 bases and J lost 4 bases. CDR3: CASSQNRDRVGYEQYF. CDR3 sequence (DNA): TGCGCCAGCAGCCAAAACCGGGACAGGGTAGGGTACGAGCAGTACTTC.

V usage is TRBV27 and J usage is TRBJ2-1; tentatively, D is TRBD1 (6 bases). Trimming stripped 2 bases from V and 8 bases from J, with 37 bases between. The germline V gene has CDR1 MNHEY and CDR2 SMNVEV (reference sequence). This CDR3 comprises 22 residues. The CDR3 region has the DNA TGTGCCAGCAGTTTAAGGCCCGTTCTGACAGGCCGCGCATCTGTTGGTGGTGATGAGCAGTTCTTC. Protein: CASSLRPVLTGRASVGGDEQFF.